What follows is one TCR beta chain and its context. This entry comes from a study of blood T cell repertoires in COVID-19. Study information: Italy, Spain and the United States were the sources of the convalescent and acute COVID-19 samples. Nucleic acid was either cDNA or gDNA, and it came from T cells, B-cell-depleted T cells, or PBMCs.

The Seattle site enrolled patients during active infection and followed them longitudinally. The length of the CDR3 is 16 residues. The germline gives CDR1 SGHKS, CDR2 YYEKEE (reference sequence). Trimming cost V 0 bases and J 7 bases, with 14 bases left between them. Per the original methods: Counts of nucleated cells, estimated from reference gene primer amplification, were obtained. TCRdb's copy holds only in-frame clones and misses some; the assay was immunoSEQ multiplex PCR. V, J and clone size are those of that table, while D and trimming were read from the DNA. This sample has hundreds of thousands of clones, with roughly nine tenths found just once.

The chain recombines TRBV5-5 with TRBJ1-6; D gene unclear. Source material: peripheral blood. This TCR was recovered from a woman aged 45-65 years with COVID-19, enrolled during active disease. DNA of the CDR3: TGTGCCAGCAGCTTGGAGTGGGCGGGGAGAAATTCACCCCTCCACTTT. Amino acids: CASSLEWAGRNSPLHF. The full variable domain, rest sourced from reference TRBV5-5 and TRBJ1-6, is DAGVTQSPTHLIKTRGQQVTLRCSPISGHKSVSWYQQVLGQGPQFIFQYYEKEERGRGNFPDRFSARQFPNYSSELNVNALLLGDSALYLCASSLEWAGRNSPLHFGNGTRLTVT.